Sequencing of this T cell receptor (beta chain) was carried out in a study of T cell responses to AZD1222 COVID-19 vaccine. Points from the study as a whole: After two AZD1222 doses, spike-specific TCR breadth and depth rose versus day 0. It was only a handful of AZD1222 recipients who were seropositive at baseline. Repertoire sampling happened only post peak T cell response.

The germline V and J ends were trimmed by 0 bases and 0 bases, with 15 bases remaining between them. CDR1 SGHRS and CDR2 YFSETQ come from the germline V gene. The CDR3 spans 17 residues. Doses given second, at about 4 or about 12 weeks, were pooled. As regards this clone: Its antigen is undetermined.

Generated by immunoSEQ multiplex PCR, the TCRdb table keeps only in-frame clones and is missing some. The data contain some 56,000 clones, approximately 92% of them singletons. The receptor comes from an adult who received the AZD1222 COVID-19 vaccine. Sequenced here: peripheral blood, sampled 28 days after the second AZD1222 dose. V is TRBV5-1 and J is TRBJ1-1, with unresolved D. The CDR3 loop is CASSLVTTPGMNTEAFF. The CDR3 coding sequence is TGCGCCAGCAGCTTGGTTACGACCCCGGGAATGAACACTGAAGCTTTCTTT. Using reference TRBV5-1 and TRBJ1-1 for the parts outside the CDR3, the full variable domain is KAGVTQTPRYLIKTRGQQVTLSCSPISGHRSVSWYQQTPGQGLQFLFEYFSETQRNKGNFPGRFSGRQFSNSRSEMNVSTLELGDSALYLCASSLVTTPGMNTEAFFGQGTRLTVV.